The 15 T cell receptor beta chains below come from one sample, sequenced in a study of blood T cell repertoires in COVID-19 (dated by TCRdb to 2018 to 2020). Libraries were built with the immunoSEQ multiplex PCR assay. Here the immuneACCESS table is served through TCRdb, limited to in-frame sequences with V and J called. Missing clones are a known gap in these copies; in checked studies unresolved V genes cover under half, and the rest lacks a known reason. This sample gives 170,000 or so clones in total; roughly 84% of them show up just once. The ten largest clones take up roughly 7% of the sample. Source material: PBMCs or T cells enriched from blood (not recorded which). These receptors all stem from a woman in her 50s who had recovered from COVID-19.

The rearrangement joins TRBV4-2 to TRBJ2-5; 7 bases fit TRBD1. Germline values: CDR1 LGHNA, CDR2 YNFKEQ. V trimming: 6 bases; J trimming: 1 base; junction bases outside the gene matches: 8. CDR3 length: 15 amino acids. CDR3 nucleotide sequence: TGTGCCAGCAGAGCCGGGGACAGCCTCCAAGAGACCCAGTACTTC. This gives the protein CASRAGDSLQETQYF.

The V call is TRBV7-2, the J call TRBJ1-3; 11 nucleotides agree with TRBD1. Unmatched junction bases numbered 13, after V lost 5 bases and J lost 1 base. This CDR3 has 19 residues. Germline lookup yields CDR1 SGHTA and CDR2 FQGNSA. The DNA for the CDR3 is TGTGCCAGCAGCCCTAGGGGTTGGACAGGGGGCTTGTCTGGAAACACCATATATTTT. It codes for CASSPRGWTGGLSGNTIYF.

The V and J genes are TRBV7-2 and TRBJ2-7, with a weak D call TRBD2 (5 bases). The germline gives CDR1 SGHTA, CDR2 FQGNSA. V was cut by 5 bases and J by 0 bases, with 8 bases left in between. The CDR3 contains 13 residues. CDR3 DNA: TGTGCCAGCAGCGTTAGCGTCTCCTACGAGCAGTACTTC. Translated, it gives CASSVSVSYEQYF. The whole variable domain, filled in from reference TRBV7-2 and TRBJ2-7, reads GAGVSQSPSNKVTEKGKDVELRCDPISGHTALYWYRQSLGQGLEFLIYFQGNSAPDKSGLPSDRFSAERTGGSVSTLTIQRTQQEDSAVYLCASSVSVSYEQYFGPGTRLTVT.

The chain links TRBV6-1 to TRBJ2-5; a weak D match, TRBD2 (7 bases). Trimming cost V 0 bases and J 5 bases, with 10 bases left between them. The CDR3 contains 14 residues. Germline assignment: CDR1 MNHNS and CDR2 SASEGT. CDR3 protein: CASSEAGGAETQYF. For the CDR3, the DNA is TGTGCCAGCAGTGAAGCTGGGGGGGCGGAGACCCAGTACTTC.

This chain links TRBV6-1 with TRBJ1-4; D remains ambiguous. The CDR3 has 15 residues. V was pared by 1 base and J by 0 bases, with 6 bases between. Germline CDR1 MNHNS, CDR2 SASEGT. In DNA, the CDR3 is TGTGCCAGCAGTGAAGGAGGTCCAACTAATGAAAAACTGTTTTTT. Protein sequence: CASSEGGPTNEKLFF.

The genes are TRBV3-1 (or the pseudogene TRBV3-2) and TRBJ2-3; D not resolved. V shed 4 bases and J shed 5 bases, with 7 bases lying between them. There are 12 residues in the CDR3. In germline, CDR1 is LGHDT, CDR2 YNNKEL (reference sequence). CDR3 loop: CASSPFGDTQYF. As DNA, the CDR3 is TGTGCCAGCAGCCCTTTCGGAGATACGCAGTATTTT.

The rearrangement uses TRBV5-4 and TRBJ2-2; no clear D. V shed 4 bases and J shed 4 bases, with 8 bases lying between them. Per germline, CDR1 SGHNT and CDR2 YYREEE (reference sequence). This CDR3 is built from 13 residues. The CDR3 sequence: CASSPGVTGELFF. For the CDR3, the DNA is TGTGCCAGCAGCCCCGGTGTCACCGGGGAGCTGTTTTTT.

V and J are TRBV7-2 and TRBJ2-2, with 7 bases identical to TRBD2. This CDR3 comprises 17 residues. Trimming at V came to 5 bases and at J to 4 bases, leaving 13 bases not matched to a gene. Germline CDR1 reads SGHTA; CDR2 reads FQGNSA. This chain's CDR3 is CASSPRQAGSATGELFF. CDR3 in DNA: TGTGCCAGCAGCCCCCGTCAAGCGGGATCGGCCACCGGGGAGCTGTTTTTT.

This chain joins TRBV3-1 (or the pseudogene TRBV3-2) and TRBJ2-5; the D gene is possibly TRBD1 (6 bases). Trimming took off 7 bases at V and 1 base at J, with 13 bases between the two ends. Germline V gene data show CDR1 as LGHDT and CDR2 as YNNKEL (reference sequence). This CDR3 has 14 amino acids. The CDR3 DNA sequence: TGTGCCAGCACCCCAAGGGGGAGCCAAGAGACCCAGTACTTC. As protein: CASTPRGSQETQYF.

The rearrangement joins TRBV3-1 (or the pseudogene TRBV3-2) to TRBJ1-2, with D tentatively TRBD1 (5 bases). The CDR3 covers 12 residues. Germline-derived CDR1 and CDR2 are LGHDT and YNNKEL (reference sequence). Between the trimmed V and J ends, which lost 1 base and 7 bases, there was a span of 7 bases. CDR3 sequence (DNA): TGTGCCAGCAGCCAAGGCAGGGCTGGCTACACCTTC. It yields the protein CASSQGRAGYTF.

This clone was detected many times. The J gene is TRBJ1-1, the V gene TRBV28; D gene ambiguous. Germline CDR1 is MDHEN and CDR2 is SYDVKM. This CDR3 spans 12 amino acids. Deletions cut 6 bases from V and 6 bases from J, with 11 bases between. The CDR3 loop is CASSRGWAEAFF. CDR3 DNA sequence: TGTGCCAGCAGCCGAGGGTGGGCTGAAGCTTTCTTT.

The CDR3 spells CASSPLESSYEQYF. The CDR3 DNA reads as TGTGCCAGCTCACCCCTGGAGAGCTCCTACGAGCAGTACTTC. The J gene is TRBJ2-7, the V gene TRBV18; D unclear. CDR1 KGHSH and CDR2 LQKENI come from the germline V gene. Trimming stripped 3 bases from V and 0 bases from J, with 9 bases between. This CDR3 spans 14 amino acids.

Here the CDR3 DNA reads TGTGCCACCAGCAGAGTAGCCGAGGGGGCCTATGGCTACACCTTC. It is translated as CATSRVAEGAYGYTF. The rearrangement uses TRBV15 and TRBJ1-2; 7 positions agree with TRBD1. Germline assignment: CDR1 LNHNV and CDR2 YYDKDF (reference sequence). This CDR3 has 15 residues. With 1 base clipped from V and 4 bases from J, the junction kept 6 bases outside the gene matches.

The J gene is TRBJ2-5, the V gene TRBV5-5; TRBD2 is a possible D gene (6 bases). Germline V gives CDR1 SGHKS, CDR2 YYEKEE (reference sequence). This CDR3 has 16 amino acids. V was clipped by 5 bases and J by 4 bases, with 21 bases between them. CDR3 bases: TGTGCCAGCAGTCTAGTGGCCGGAGGGTCGGGAGAGACCCAGTACTTC. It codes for CASSLVAGGSGETQYF.

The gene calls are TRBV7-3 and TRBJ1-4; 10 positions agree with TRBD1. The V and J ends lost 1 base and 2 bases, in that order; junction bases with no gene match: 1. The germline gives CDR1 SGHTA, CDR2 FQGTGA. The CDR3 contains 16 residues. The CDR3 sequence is CASSLRTGGTNEKLFF. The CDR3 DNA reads TGTGCCAGCAGCTTAAGGACAGGGGGGACTAATGAAAAACTGTTTTTT.